These T cell receptor beta chains were read from a single sample in a study of blood T cells in healthy people across ages. TCRdb fed the 5' RACE reads into MiXCR, producing one record per CDR3 protein. The sample includes 1,500,000 or so distinct CDR3 sequences, 59% seen only once; the top ten take about 6.7%. The sequencing input was blood. The receptors here all came from a man aged 18 to 35 in good health. Both conserved end residues are part of each CDR3. The D gene is left open where the match is weak. Clone size, where shown, is once, few, many, or a class for clones that have expanded.

>13|TRBV25-1|-|TRBJ1-2|-
TGTACCAGCAGTGAAGGTCAGCTCTATGGCTACACCTTC
CTSSEGQLYGYTF
>11|TRBV6-1|few|TRBJ1-2|-
TGTGCCAGCGACAGGAACTATGGCTACACCTTC
CASDRNYGYTF
>13|TRBV20-1|-|TRBJ2-1|-
TGCAGTCTCCCGGTTCTCTCCTACAATGAGCAGTTCTTC
CSLPVLSYNEQFF
>16|TRBV7-2|-|TRBJ2-1|TRBD2
TGTGCCAGCAGCGTCCGAGCGGGAGTTGCCTACAATGAGCAGTTCTTC
CASSVRAGVAYNEQFF
>14|TRBV12-3/TRBV12-4|-|TRBJ2-7|-
TGTGCCAGCAGTTTAGGGGGAATCGCCTACGAGCAGTACTTC
CASSLGGIAYEQYF
>16|TRBV27|once|TRBJ1-2|TRBD1
TGTGCCAGCAGTTGGACAGGGGCAAGGACTAACTATGGCTACACCTTC
CASSWTGARTNYGYTF
>14|TRBV7-9|-|TRBJ2-7|-
TGTGCCAGCAGCTTATTCTCCAGCGGCAACGAGCAGTACTTC
CASSLFSSGNEQYF
>15|TRBV27|-|TRBJ1-4|TRBD1
TGTGCCAGCAGTAACTTGGGACAGGGAGATGAAAAACTGTTTTTT
CASSNLGQGDEKLFF
>16|TRBV9|once|TRBJ2-7|-
TGTGCCAGCAGCCCCCGACAGGAGAGGGGAGGGATCGAGCAGTACTTC
CASSPRQERGGIEQYF
>18|TRBV4-1|few|TRBJ2-1|-
TGCGCCAGCAGCCAAGAGGGGCCGGTTAGGCAGCTCTACAATGAGCAGTTCTTC
CASSQEGPVRQLYNEQFF
>14|TRBV9|-|TRBJ2-1|-
TGTGCCAGCAGCGTAGATGGCAGGCTGAATGAGCAGTTCTTC
CASSVDGRLNEQFF
>15|TRBV12-3/TRBV12-4|-|TRBJ2-1|-
TGTGCCAGCAGTTTACTCGGGAGCACTTACAATGAGCAGTTCTTC
CASSLLGSTYNEQFF
>13|TRBV5-1|-|TRBJ1-5|-
TGCGCCAGCAGCTCCCCCCCTGGGCAGCCCCAGCATTTT
CASSSPPGQPQHF
>14|TRBV20-1|-|TRBJ2-7|TRBD2
TGCAGTGCGATCCCAGCGGGGCCCCTGTACGAGCAGTACTTC
CSAIPAGPLYEQYF
>17|TRBV29-1|few|TRBJ2-7|TRBD2
TGCAGCGTTGAAGGGGGTAGGCTAGCGGGGGCCTCCTACGAGCAGTACTTC
CSVEGGRLAGASYEQYF
>16|TRBV6-1|-|TRBJ2-7|TRBD1
TGTGCCAGTAGTACCCAAGGATGGGACAGCGACTACGAGCAGTACTTC
CASSTQGWDSDYEQYF
>12|TRBV11-2|-|TRBJ2-6|-
TGTGCCAGCAGCTTATCTGTCAACGTCCTGACTTTC
CASSLSVNVLTF
>16|TRBV20-1|-|TRBJ2-5|-
TGCAGTGTTACACGTCTGGCGGGATCGAGGGAAGAGACCCAGTACTTC
CSVTRLAGSREETQYF
>11|TRBV14|few|TRBJ2-1|-
TGTGCCAGCAGCCAATACGATGAGCAGTTCTTC
CASSQYDEQFF
>13|TRBV5-6|-|TRBJ2-7|-
TGTGCCAGCAGCTTTAAGGACTACTACGAGCAGTACTTC
CASSFKDYYEQYF
>14|TRBV2|few|TRBJ2-2|TRBD1
TGTGCCAGCAGAGTCCCAGGGGGCCACGGGGAGCTGTTTTTT
CASRVPGGHGELFF
>15|TRBV11-2|-|TRBJ2-1|TRBD2
TGTGCCAGCAGCTTAGATGTGGTAGCGGGCAATGAGCAGTTCTTC
CASSLDVVAGNEQFF
>14|TRBV28|once|TRBJ1-1|-
TGTGCCAGCAGTTTCTGGGGGGGGAACACTGAAGCTTTCTTT
CASSFWGGNTEAFF
>15|TRBV4-1|few|TRBJ1-2|-
TGCGCCAGCAGCCAAGATGTCAGGGGTAACTATGGCTACACCTTC
CASSQDVRGNYGYTF
>15|TRBV6-5|-|TRBJ1-5|TRBD1
TGTGCCAGCAGCCTAGGCGGGACAGTTCCTGGGCCCCAGCATTTT
CASSLGGTVPGPQHF
>14|TRBV7-9|-|TRBJ2-5|TRBD1
TGTGCCAGCAGCTTAAGGGACAGGAGGGAGACCCAGTACTTC
CASSLRDRRETQYF
>15|TRBV9|-|TRBJ2-3|-
TGTGCCAGCAGCGTCGGACAGTGGGGGACAGATACGCAGTATTTT
CASSVGQWGTDTQYF
>14|TRBV29-1|-|TRBJ2-7|TRBD1
TGCAGCGTTGAGGGACAGGGGCTCTCCTACGAGCAGTACTTC
CSVEGQGLSYEQYF
>14|TRBV11-2|once|TRBJ2-3|-
TGTGCCAGCAGCTTATGGCAGAGCACAGATACGCAGTATTTT
CASSLWQSTDTQYF